The source of this TCR beta chain is a study of T cell responses to AZD1222 COVID-19 vaccine. TCRdb's copy holds only in-frame clones and misses some; the assay was immunoSEQ multiplex PCR. Of around 140,000 clones in the sample, around nine tenths were seen once. The material sequenced was peripheral blood, taken on day 0 of AZD1222 vaccination. The receptor was derived from an adult in good health.

The CDR3: CASGGLVYNEQFF. The CDR3 DNA sequence: TGTGCTAGTGGAGGACTAGTCTACAATGAGCAGTTCTTC. The rearrangement joins TRBV12-5 to TRBJ2-1, with TRBD2 matching 7 bases. The CDR3 spans 13 residues. Germline V CDR1 and CDR2: LGHNT, FRNRAP. After removal of 6 bases from V and 3 bases from J, the junction contained 2 bases not matched to a gene.